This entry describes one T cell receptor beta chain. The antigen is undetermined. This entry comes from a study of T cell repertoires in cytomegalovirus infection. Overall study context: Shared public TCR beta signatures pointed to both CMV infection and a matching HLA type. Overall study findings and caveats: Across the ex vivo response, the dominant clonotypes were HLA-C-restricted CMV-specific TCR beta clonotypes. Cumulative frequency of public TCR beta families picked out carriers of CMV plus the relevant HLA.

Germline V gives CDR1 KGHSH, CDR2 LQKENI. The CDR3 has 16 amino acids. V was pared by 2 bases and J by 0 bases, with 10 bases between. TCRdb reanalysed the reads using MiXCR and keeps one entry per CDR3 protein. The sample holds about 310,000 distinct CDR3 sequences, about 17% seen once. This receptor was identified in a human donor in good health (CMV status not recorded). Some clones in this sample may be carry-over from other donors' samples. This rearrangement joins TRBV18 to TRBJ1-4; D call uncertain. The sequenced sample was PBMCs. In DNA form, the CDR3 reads TGTGCCAGCTCACCATTTGACCCATCAACTAATGAAAAACTGTTTTTT. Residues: CASSPFDPSTNEKLFF.